The clone carrying this T cell receptor beta chain has more than one count but fewer than ten. These data come from a study of blood T cell repertoires in COVID-19. Clones were read by immunoSEQ multiplex PCR, and TCRdb kept only the in-frame ones, dropping some. There are about 430,000 clones in the sample; roughly nine tenths occur only once, and 1.1% lies in the top ten. CDR1 is SGHDT and CDR2 is YYEEEE in the germline V gene. With 1 base clipped from V and 9 bases from J, the junction kept 5 bases outside the gene matches. This CDR3 is 15 amino acids long. This receptor was identified in a man aged 30-40 years who had recovered from COVID-19. Sequenced: PBMCs or T cells enriched from blood (not recorded which). The rearrangement joins TRBV5-6 to TRBJ1-6, with TRBD1 matching 9 bases. The DNA of the CDR3 is TGTGCCAGCAGCTTGAACACAGGGGGCTCTTCACCCCTCCACTTT. Translation: CASSLNTGGSSPLHF.